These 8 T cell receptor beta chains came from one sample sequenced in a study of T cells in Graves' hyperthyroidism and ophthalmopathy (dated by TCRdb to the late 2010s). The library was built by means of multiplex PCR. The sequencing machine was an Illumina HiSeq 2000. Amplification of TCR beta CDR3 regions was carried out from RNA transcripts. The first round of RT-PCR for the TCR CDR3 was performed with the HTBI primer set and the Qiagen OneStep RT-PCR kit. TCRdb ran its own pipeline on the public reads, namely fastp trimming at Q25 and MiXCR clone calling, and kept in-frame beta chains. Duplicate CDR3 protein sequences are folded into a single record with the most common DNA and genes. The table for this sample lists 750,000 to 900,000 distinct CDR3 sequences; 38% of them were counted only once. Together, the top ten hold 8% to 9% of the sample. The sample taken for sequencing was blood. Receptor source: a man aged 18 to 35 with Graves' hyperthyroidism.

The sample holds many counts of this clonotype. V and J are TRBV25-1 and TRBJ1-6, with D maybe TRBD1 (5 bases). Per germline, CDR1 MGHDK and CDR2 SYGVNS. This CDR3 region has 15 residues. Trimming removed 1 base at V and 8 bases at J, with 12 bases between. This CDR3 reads CASSESRQGYSPLHF. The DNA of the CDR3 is TGTGCCAGCAGTGAATCGAGGCAGGGTTATTCACCCCTCCACTTT.

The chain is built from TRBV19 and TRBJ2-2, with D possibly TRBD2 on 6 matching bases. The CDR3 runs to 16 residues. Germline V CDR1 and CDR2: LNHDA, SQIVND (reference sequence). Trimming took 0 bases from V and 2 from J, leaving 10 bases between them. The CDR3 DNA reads TGTGCCAGTAGTATAGATGGCGGGGTTAACACCGGGGAGCTGTTTTTT. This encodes CASSIDGGVNTGELFF.

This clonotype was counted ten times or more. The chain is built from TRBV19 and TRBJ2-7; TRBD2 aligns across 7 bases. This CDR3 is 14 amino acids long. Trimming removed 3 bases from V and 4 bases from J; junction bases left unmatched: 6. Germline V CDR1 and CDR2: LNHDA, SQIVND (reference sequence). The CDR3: CASSIAGDQYEQYF. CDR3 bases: TGTGCCAGTAGTATTGCGGGGGACCAATACGAGCAGTACTTC.

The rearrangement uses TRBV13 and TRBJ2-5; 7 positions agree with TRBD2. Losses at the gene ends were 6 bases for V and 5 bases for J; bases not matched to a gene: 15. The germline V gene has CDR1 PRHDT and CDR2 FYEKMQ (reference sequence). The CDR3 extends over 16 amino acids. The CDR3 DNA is TGTGCCAGCAGTTTTTTATCGGCGGGAGTAGGGGAGACCCAGTACTTC. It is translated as CASSFLSAGVGETQYF.

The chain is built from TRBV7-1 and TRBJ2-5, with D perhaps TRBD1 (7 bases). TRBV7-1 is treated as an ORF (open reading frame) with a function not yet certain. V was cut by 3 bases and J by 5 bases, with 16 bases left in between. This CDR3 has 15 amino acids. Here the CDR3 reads CASSSTPGGLETQYF. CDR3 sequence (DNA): TGTGCCAGCAGCTCTACCCCAGGGGGGCTGGAGACCCAGTACTTC.

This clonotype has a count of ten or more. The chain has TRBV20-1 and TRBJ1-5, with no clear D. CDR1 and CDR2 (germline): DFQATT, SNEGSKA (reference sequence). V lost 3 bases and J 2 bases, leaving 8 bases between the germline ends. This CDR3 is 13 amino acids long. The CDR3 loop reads CSARYSGNQPQHF. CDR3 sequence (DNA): TGCAGTGCTAGGTACAGCGGCAATCAGCCCCAGCATTTT.

CDR3 loop: CASSCGVNTEAFF. The CDR3 region has the DNA TGTGCCAGCAGTTGTGGGGTGAACACTGAAGCTTTCTTT. The chain is built from TRBV6-5 and TRBJ1-1; no clear D gene. The CDR3 spans 13 residues. Germline V gene lookup returns CDR1 MNHEY and CDR2 SVGAGI. V lost 4 bases to trimming and J lost 0 bases, with 6 bases between them.

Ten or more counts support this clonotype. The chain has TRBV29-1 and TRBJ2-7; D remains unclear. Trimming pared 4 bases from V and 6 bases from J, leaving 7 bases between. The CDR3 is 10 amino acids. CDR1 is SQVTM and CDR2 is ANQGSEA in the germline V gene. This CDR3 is CSVGDSEQYF. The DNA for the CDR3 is TGCAGCGTTGGCGACTCCGAGCAGTACTTC.